The entry below gives a single T cell receptor (beta chain) sequence along with its context. The sample originates from a study of T cells expressing NK-cell markers. TCRdb derives one entry per CDR3 protein from the 5' RACE reads, leaving out DNA. The repertoire table contains 500,000 or so distinct CDR3 sequences. Looked up from germline, CDR1 is SGDLS and CDR2 is YYNGEE. This CDR3 region has 15 residues. The origin of this receptor is a man between 18 and 35 years old in good health. The chain combines TRBV9 with TRBJ2-1. Sequencing was done on a sample of blood T cells: a sorted CD56 or NKG2C T cell subset, CD4+ or CD8+ T cells, or bulk PBMC T cells (not recorded which). The CDR3 region is CASSVDGLPYNEQFF.